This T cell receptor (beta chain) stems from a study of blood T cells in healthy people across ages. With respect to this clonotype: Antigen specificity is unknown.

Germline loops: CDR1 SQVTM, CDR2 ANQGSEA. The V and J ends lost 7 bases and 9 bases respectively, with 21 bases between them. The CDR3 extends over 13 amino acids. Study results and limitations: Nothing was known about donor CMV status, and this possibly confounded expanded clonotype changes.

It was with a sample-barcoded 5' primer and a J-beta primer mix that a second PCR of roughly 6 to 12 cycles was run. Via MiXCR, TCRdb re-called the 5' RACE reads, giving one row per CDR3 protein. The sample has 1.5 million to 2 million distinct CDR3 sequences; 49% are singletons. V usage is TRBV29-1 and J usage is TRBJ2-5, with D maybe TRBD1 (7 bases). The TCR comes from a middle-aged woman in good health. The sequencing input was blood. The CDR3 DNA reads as TGCAGCGGGTACAGGGGAGGTCGGGAGTCCCAGTACTTC. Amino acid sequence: CSGYRGGRESQYF.